This T cell receptor (beta chain) was retrieved from a study of shared clonotypes between healthy human individuals. Germline V lookup: CDR1 MNHEY, CDR2 SVGAGI. The V gene lost 1 base and the J gene lost 8 bases, with 17 bases spanning the gap. This CDR3 contains 15 residues. Among the donors, all were Caucasian adults who lived in Nashville, Tennessee. Concerning this clone itself: Its cognate antigen is unknown.

The method was immunoSEQ multiplex PCR; TCRdb's version includes in-frame clones alone and lacks a portion of them. The sample shows a few million clones, about 92% of them seen only once. General observations from the study: Clonotype sharing among donors was thought likely to change with sequencing depth. Generation of non-shared clonotypes was less probable than generation of clonotypes shared by all four donors.

The TCR sequence derives from a man younger than 30 in good health. This sequence joins TRBV6-5 and TRBJ1-2; D not resolved. Sequenced material: naive CD4+ T cells sorted from blood. The subset here: CD45RA+ positively selected. The CDR3 region has the DNA TGTGCCAGCAGTTACTTCGAGGGCAGGTTAGACGGCTACACCTTC. Its translation: CASSYFEGRLDGYTF.